The 27 T cell receptor beta chains given below trace back to one sample, sequenced in a study of shared clonotypes between healthy human individuals. Sequencing used immunoSEQ multiplex PCR; TCRdb keeps in-frame clones, though not all of them. The sample has around 2.5 million clones; over 85% are singletons. The sample comprised naive CD4+ T cells from PBMCs. Subset meaning: CD45RA+ positively selected. The receptors come from a young man in good health. Some clones in this sample may be carry-over from other donors' samples.

The chain couples TRBV30 to TRBJ2-2; D is unresolved. The CDR3 sequence is 11 residues long. CDR1 is GTSNPN and CDR2 is SVGIG in the germline V gene (reference sequence). V lost 2 bases, J lost 6 bases, and 4 bases lay in between. The CDR3 DNA reads as TGTGCCTGGAGTCCCGCCGGGGAGCTGTTTTTT. The encoded protein is CAWSPAGELFF.

The chain recombines TRBV7-9 with TRBJ2-7, with D hard to call. Trimming removed 5 bases from V and 3 bases from J, with 11 bases in between. This CDR3 comprises 13 residues. The germline gives CDR1 SEHNR, CDR2 FQNEAQ (reference sequence). The chain's CDR3 is CASSGVSRYEQYF. In DNA form, the CDR3 reads TGTGCCAGCAGCGGAGTCAGCCGCTACGAGCAGTACTTC.

This clone appeared once. This sequence joins TRBV18 and TRBJ1-1; tentative D call: TRBD1 (5 bases). Between the trimmed V and J ends, which lost 8 bases and 10 bases, there was a span of 20 bases. Germline V gene sequence: CDR1 KGHSH, CDR2 LQKENI. This CDR3 has 13 amino acids. The CDR3 region has the DNA TGTGCCAGCCTCGGGGAAAGGGGTTTGGCAGCTTTCTTT. This encodes CASLGERGLAAFF.

The rearrangement links TRBV19 to TRBJ2-7, with 8 bases that match TRBD2. The CDR3 spans 16 residues. The trim removed 4 bases at V and 5 bases at J, leaving 13 bases unmatched. Germline V CDR1 and CDR2: LNHDA, SQIVND (reference sequence). The CDR3 here is CASSSTGTRRGHEQYF. The CDR3 DNA follows: TGTGCCAGTAGTAGTACCGGGACTAGGAGAGGACACGAGCAGTACTTC.

The J gene is TRBJ1-4, the V gene TRBV9; TRBD1 matches at 11 bases. The CDR3 is 15 residues long. The germline CDR1 and CDR2 sequences are SGDLS and YYNGEE. V lost 0 bases and J lost 10; bases outside the gene matches: 5. The CDR3 loop reads CASSVAEGQGGKLFF. The CDR3 DNA reads as TGTGCCAGCAGCGTAGCCGAGGGACAGGGGGGAAAACTGTTTTTT.

The chain uses TRBV7-3 and TRBJ2-1; D call uncertain. CDR1 and CDR2 from the germline V gene are SGHTA and FQGTGA. V was pared by 2 bases and J by 4 bases, with 12 bases between. There are 15 residues in the CDR3. The CDR3 loop is CASSLVPNTYNEQFF. DNA for the CDR3: TGTGCCAGCAGCTTAGTCCCGAATACATACAATGAGCAGTTCTTC.

The gene calls are TRBV6-5 and TRBJ2-1; 7 nucleotides align to TRBD2. The CDR3 spans 13 residues. The junction had 6 bases not matched to a gene; V was cut back by 7 bases and J by 6 bases. Germline V CDR1 and CDR2: MNHEY, SVGAGI. CDR3 DNA sequence: TGTGCCAGCAACGGGGGGAATATCAATGAGCAGTTCTTC. It codes for CASNGGNINEQFF.

The chain combines TRBV28 with TRBJ1-3; no definite D call. The V end was cut by 6 bases, the J end by 0 bases, with 9 bases between. The CDR3 totals 14 residues. CDR1 and CDR2 from the germline V gene are MDHEN and SYDVKM. The DNA of the CDR3 is TGTGCCAGCAGCACGGCCTACTCTGGAAACACCATATATTTT. Its translation is CASSTAYSGNTIYF.

The chain couples TRBV7-9 to TRBJ1-1; tentatively, D is TRBD1 (5 bases). Germline CDR1 and CDR2: SEHNR and FQNEAQ (reference sequence). The CDR3 runs 14 residues. V lost 5 bases to trimming and J lost 5 bases, with 15 bases between them. CDR3 in amino acids: CASSQDAGRTEAFF. The CDR3 DNA sequence: TGTGCCAGCAGCCAAGATGCAGGGCGAACTGAAGCTTTCTTT.

The chain links TRBV7-9 to TRBJ2-3; D is unresolved. V was trimmed by 5 bases and J by 4 bases, leaving 10 bases between them. Germline CDR1 is SEHNR and CDR2 is FQNEAQ (reference sequence). This CDR3 region has 13 residues. The CDR3 loop reads CASSPKVADTQYF. The CDR3 DNA reads as TGTGCCAGCAGCCCGAAGGTGGCAGATACGCAGTATTTT.

The chain uses TRBV7-3 and TRBJ2-7; D is perhaps TRBD1 (5 bases). Germline CDR1 and CDR2: SGHTA and FQGTGA. V dropped 2 bases and J dropped 2 bases, with 13 bases sitting between them. This CDR3 comprises 15 residues. The CDR3 protein is CASSLGHPKAYEQYF. In DNA form, the CDR3 reads TGTGCCAGCAGCTTAGGACACCCCAAAGCCTACGAGCAGTACTTC. The whole variable domain, remainder taken from reference TRBV7-3 and TRBJ2-7, is GAGVSQTPSNKVTEKGKYVELRCDPISGHTALYWYRQSLGQGPEFLIYFQGTGAADDSGLPNDRFFAVRPEGSVSTLKIQRTERGDSAVYLCASSLGHPKAYEQYFGPGTRLTVT.

V gene TRBV7-3 combines with J gene TRBJ2-5, with 7 positions matching TRBD1. This CDR3 spans 13 amino acids. Germline CDR1 SGHTA, CDR2 FQGTGA. V lost 5 bases, J lost 3 bases, and 3 bases stayed unmatched. The DNA of the CDR3 is TGTGCCAGCAGCGTTGACAGGGAAGAGACCCAGTACTTC. It specifies CASSVDREETQYF.

The rearrangement joins TRBV7-9 to TRBJ1-4; no firm D call. Germline CDR1 reads SEHNR; CDR2 reads FQNEAQ (reference sequence). V lost 1 base and J lost 2, with 8 bases in between. This CDR3 spans 15 amino acids. As DNA, the CDR3 is TGTGCCAGCAGCTTAGGAACGGACACTAATGAAAAACTGTTTTTT. It is translated as CASSLGTDTNEKLFF.

The rearrangement joins TRBV7-4 to TRBJ2-7, with TRBD1 matching 9 bases. Germline loops: CDR1 SGHVT, CDR2 SQSDAQ. This CDR3 is built from 13 residues. Trimming at V came to 7 bases and at J to 3 bases, leaving 4 bases not matched to a gene. As DNA, the CDR3 is TGTGCCAGCACCCCGACAGGGGGCTACGAGCAGTACTTC. Its translation: CASTPTGGYEQYF.

V is TRBV5-5 and J is TRBJ2-6, with 7 bases aligning to TRBD2. Trimming removed 1 base from V and 2 bases from J; junction bases left unmatched: 3. This CDR3 contains 16 residues. Germline loops: CDR1 SGHKS, CDR2 YYEKEE (reference sequence). CDR3 in DNA: TGTGCCAGCAGCTTGTTGGCGGGGGCTGGGGCCAACGTCCTGACTTTC. Translation: CASSLLAGAGANVLTF.

This clone was observed once. The rearrangement uses TRBV28 and TRBJ1-5; no reliable D call. The germline V and J ends were trimmed by 6 bases and 2 bases, with 11 bases remaining between them. The CDR3 is made up of 14 amino acids. Germline-derived CDR1 and CDR2 are MDHEN and SYDVKM. The CDR3 sequence is CASRLHGGNQPQHF. DNA for the CDR3: TGTGCCAGCAGACTCCACGGTGGCAATCAGCCCCAGCATTTT.

On this clone itself: This same CDR3 is encoded by further DNA sequences in the sample. This rearrangement joins TRBV5-4 to TRBJ2-1; 14 bases agree with TRBD2. The ends lost 4 bases at V and 3 bases at J; junction bases unmatched: 0. CDR3 size: 15 residues. Per germline, CDR1 SGHNT and CDR2 YYREEE (reference sequence). The CDR3 nucleotides read TGTGCCAGCAGCGGGACTAGCGGGAGCTACAATGAGCAGTTCTTC. Encoded protein: CASSGTSGSYNEQFF.

To note about this clone: This specimen includes other DNA sequences encoding the same CDR3. The V and J genes are TRBV20-1 and TRBJ2-5, with D maybe TRBD1 (5 bases). Germline V gene lookup returns CDR1 DFQATT and CDR2 SNEGSKA (reference sequence). The CDR3 spans 11 residues. V dropped 6 bases and J dropped 5 bases, with 10 bases sitting between them. This CDR3 reads CSAIRQETQYF. Here the CDR3 DNA reads TGCAGTGCCATACGACAGGAGACCCAGTACTTC.

The chain has TRBV9 and TRBJ2-1; 9 bases align to TRBD2. Germline CDR1 and CDR2: SGDLS and YYNGEE. V was clipped by 0 bases and J by 9 bases; unmatched bases: 7. The CDR3 has 15 amino acids. The CDR3 loop is CASSVVREGRAEQFF. CDR3 in DNA: TGTGCCAGCAGCGTAGTGCGGGAGGGCCGGGCTGAGCAGTTCTTC.

The gene calls are TRBV11-2 and TRBJ1-3, with a possible D match to TRBD1 (5 bases). The CDR3 is 14 amino acids. Germline V gene sequence: CDR1 SGHAT, CDR2 FQNNGV. V was shortened by 5 bases and J by 4 bases, with 12 bases between the two germline ends. CDR3 region: CASSPGSGGNTIYF. The CDR3 DNA reads TGTGCCAGCAGCCCAGGGTCCGGGGGAAACACCATATATTTT.

J is TRBJ2-7 and V is TRBV25-1; D is undetermined. This CDR3 contains 14 residues. Germline V lookup: CDR1 MGHDK, CDR2 SYGVNS. Trimming stripped 7 bases from V and 8 bases from J, with 21 bases between. CDR3 protein: CASTARSPFTKQYF. CDR3 bases: TGTGCCAGCACCGCCAGGTCTCCTTTTACGAAGCAGTACTTC.

This rearrangement joins TRBV5-1 to TRBJ2-3; D might be TRBD2 (6 bases). Per the germline V gene, CDR1 is SGHRS and CDR2 is YFSETQ. The CDR3 is 16 residues long. The V end was cut by 0 bases, the J end by 0 bases, with 11 bases between. The DNA of the CDR3 is TGCGCCAGCAGCTTGGGTCAAGCGGGTAGCACAGATACGCAGTATTTT. It specifies CASSLGQAGSTDTQYF.

The V call is TRBV6-6, the J call TRBJ2-7; 13 nucleotides agree with TRBD2. This CDR3 contains 14 residues. V shed 5 bases, J shed 3 bases, and the junction held 1 base outside the gene matches. Germline CDR1 and CDR2: MNHNY and SVGAGI (reference sequence). CDR3 sequence: CASSGTSGDYEQYF. CDR3 DNA sequence: TGTGCCAGCAGTGGGACTAGCGGGGACTACGAGCAGTACTTC.

V gene TRBV29-1 combines with J gene TRBJ2-3; the match to TRBD2 covers 13 bases. With V trimmed by 7 bases and J by 6 bases, 7 bases remained unmatched. The CDR3 has 14 residues. Germline lookup yields CDR1 SQVTM and CDR2 ANQGSEA. The chain's CDR3 is CSGATSGGPDTQYF. The CDR3 DNA reads as TGCAGCGGAGCGACTAGCGGGGGGCCCGATACGCAGTATTTT.

V gene TRBV4-1 combines with J gene TRBJ1-1, with D perhaps TRBD1 (5 bases). The CDR3 is 16 amino acids. Germline values: CDR1 MGHRA, CDR2 YSYEKL. Trimming cost V 3 bases and J 3 bases, with 17 bases left between them. CDR3 amino acids: CASSQAKGGGDTEAFF. CDR3 DNA sequence: TGCGCCAGCAGCCAGGCCAAGGGTGGAGGGGACACTGAAGCTTTCTTT.

CDR3 nucleotide sequence: TGTGCCAGTAGTTCCAGACAGGTTAACTATGGCTACACCTTC. Its protein product is CASSSRQVNYGYTF. The chain uses TRBV19 and TRBJ1-2, with a weak D call TRBD1 (6 bases). CDR1 and CDR2 (germline): LNHDA, SQIVND (reference sequence). CDR3 length: 14 amino acids. Trimming took off 5 bases at V and 1 base at J, with 11 bases between the two ends.

The rearrangement links TRBV9 to TRBJ1-1, with D tentatively TRBD1 (6 bases). Trimming shortened V by 4 bases and J by 4 bases, and 20 bases separated the two germline ends. The CDR3 sequence is 16 residues long. Germline lookup yields CDR1 SGDLS and CDR2 YYNGEE. The CDR3, as DNA: TGTGCCAGCAGCCACAACGGAGGGGGGGGAGTCACTGAAGCTTTCTTT. Translating gives CASSHNGGGGVTEAFF.